Below are 5 T cell receptor beta chains sequenced from a single sample in a study of T-cell reconstitution after alpha-beta-depleted transplantation in children. Unique molecular identifiers featured in how the TCRbeta library was prepared. Via MiXCR, TCRdb re-called the PCR reads, giving one row per CDR3 protein. In the table there are hundreds of thousands of distinct CDR3 sequences, roughly an eighth of which are singletons. Specimen: PBMCs from the stem cell graft donor, collected from the stem cell graft. Source of these receptors: a human donor who donated a stem cell graft to a child with combined immunodeficiency.

This clonotype was seen a handful of times. The rearrangement uses TRBV11-3 and TRBJ1-1, with D unresolved. This CDR3 has 14 residues. V shed 5 bases and J shed 0 bases, with 10 bases lying between them. Per germline, CDR1 SGHNT and CDR2 YENEEA. CDR3 sequence (DNA): TGTGCCAGCAGCCCCAGCCCTATGAACACTGAAGCTTTCTTT. Amino acids: CASSPSPMNTEAFF.

The sample holds many counts of this clonotype. The CDR3 coding sequence is TGTGCCAGCAAGCTATATAACACCGGGGAGCTGTTTTTT. This sequence encodes CASKLYNTGELFF. The chain couples TRBV12-3 or TRBV12-4 to TRBJ2-2; D unclear. V was cut by 7 bases and J by 2 bases, with 8 bases left in between. The CDR3 covers 13 residues.

This clonotype was observed at least ten times. The V gene is TRBV7-2, the J gene TRBJ2-1, with 9 nucleotides matching TRBD2. Trimming removed 5 bases from V and 3 bases from J; junction bases left unmatched: 5. In germline, CDR1 is SGHTA, CDR2 FQGNSA. The CDR3 runs to 15 residues. CDR3 bases: TGTGCCAGCAGCCCCCATAGCGGGGGCTACAATGAGCAGTTCTTC. Its protein product is CASSPHSGGYNEQFF.

This clonotype showed up just a few times. The chain joins TRBV12-3 or TRBV12-4 to TRBJ2-4; 8 bases line up with TRBD1. The CDR3 runs to 18 residues. V shed 6 bases, J shed 0 bases, and the junction held 13 bases outside the gene matches. The CDR3 spells CASRPDRDNQLAKNIQYF. CDR3 nucleotides: TGTGCCAGCAGACCGGACAGGGACAACCAACTAGCCAAAAACATTCAGTACTTC.

A few counts support this clonotype. The chain joins TRBV18 to TRBJ2-6, with D unclear. Per the germline V gene, CDR1 is KGHSH and CDR2 is LQKENI. The V and J ends lost 4 bases and 8 bases respectively, with 6 bases between them. The length of the CDR3 is 12 residues. CDR3 in amino acids: CASSQGSNVLTF. CDR3 nucleotides: TGTGCCAGCTCACAGGGATCCAACGTCCTGACTTTC. The full variable domain, in which reference TRBV18 and TRBJ2-6 provide the parts outside the CDR3, is NAGVMQNPRHLVRRRGQEARLRCSPMKGHSHVYWYRQLPEEGLKFMVYLQKENIIDESGMPKERFSAEFPKEGPSILRIQQVVRGDSAAYFCASSQGSNVLTFGAGSRLTVL.